These T cell receptor beta chains were read from a single sample in a study of human T cells and chemical hapten exposure. TCRdb analysed the RACE reads with MiXCR anew, one entry per CDR3 protein. The table shows about 61,000 distinct CDR3 sequences, with roughly 6.7% occurring only once. Material: whole blood, obtained in connection with sensitization to the hapten diphenylcyclopropenone (DPC). All receptors come from a woman younger than 45 with alopecia areata. Some clones in this sample may be carry-over from other donors' samples. CDR3s include the opening cysteine and the closing phenylalanine or tryptophan. D genes are given only for firm matches. The size entry is marked missing in some rows and otherwise reads once, few, many or a size class.

j_call,cdr3_length,v_call,clone_size,d_call,cdr3_nt,cdr3_aa
TRBJ2-1,16,TRBV12-3/TRBV12-4,many,TRBD2,TGTGCCAGCAGCCATGGGACTAGCGGGGGCTCTTGGGAGCAGTTCTTC,CASSHGTSGGSWEQFF
TRBJ2-7,15,TRBV30,many,TRBD1,TGTGCCTGGAGTGTACCCGAGACAGGGCACCACGAGCAGTACTTC,CAWSVPETGHHEQYF
TRBJ1-1,11,TRBV6-1,NA,NA,TGTGCCAGCAGGGCCGGGGTTGAAGCTTTCTTT,CASRAGVEAFF
TRBJ1-1,14,TRBV29-1,NA,TRBD1,TGCAGCGCCGCACTGGACAGGGATTTGACTGAAGCTTTCTTT,CSAALDRDLTEAFF
TRBJ1-1,15,TRBV12-3/TRBV12-4,many,TRBD1,TGTGCCAGCAGTCTGGGGACAGGGGGGACAACTGAAGCTTTCTTT,CASSLGTGGTTEAFF
TRBJ2-3,13,TRBV20-1,many,NA,TGCAGTGCTAGGCAGGGGGGCTTCGATACGCAGTATTTT,CSARQGGFDTQYF
TRBJ2-2,13,TRBV10-3,many,TRBD2,TGTGCCATACTAGCGGGGGACACCGGGGAGCTGTTTTTT,CAILAGDTGELFF
TRBJ1-6,17,TRBV3-1,few,TRBD1,TGTGCCAGCAGCCAAGGAGGGACAGGGTATAGGGGATCACCCCTCCACTTT,CASSQGGTGYRGSPLHF
TRBJ1-2,14,TRBV29-1,many,NA,TGCAGCGTTGAAAAGGCAGGGGCTAACTATGGCTACACCTTC,CSVEKAGANYGYTF
TRBJ1-1,15,TRBV7-8,few,NA,TGTGCCAGCAGCCCGCCGGGACAAATGAACACTGAAGCTTTCTTT,CASSPPGQMNTEAFF
TRBJ1-4,15,TRBV25-1,many,TRBD1,TGTGCCAGCAGTGTCGCCGGGACAGGGGGTGAAAAACTGTTTTTT,CASSVAGTGGEKLFF
TRBJ2-2,16,TRBV3-1,few,TRBD2,TGTGCCAGCAGCCAAGGAAGCGGGGATTGCACCGGGGAGCTGTTTTTT,CASSQGSGDCTGELFF
TRBJ2-7,16,TRBV5-1,many,TRBD1,TGCGCCAGCAGCCCGCAGACAGGGGGGATCTCCTACGAGCAGTACTTC,CASSPQTGGISYEQYF
TRBJ1-2,15,TRBV10-3,many,NA,TGTGCCATCAGTATACGACAGGAAGGGGGAAATGGCTACACCTTC,CAISIRQEGGNGYTF
TRBJ2-3,16,TRBV4-2,many,NA,TGTGCCAGCAGCCGCGAAAAAGGGGGGGCCCTAGATACGCAGTATTTT,CASSREKGGALDTQYF
TRBJ2-1,16,TRBV12-3/TRBV12-4,many,TRBD2,TGTGCCAGCAGTTCGGATGCGGGGGGGGGTAACAATGAGCAGTTCTTC,CASSSDAGGGNNEQFF
TRBJ1-1,14,TRBV6-5,few,TRBD1,TGTGCCAGCAGCAACCGGGACAGCAACACTGAAGCTTTCTTT,CASSNRDSNTEAFF
TRBJ2-5,12,TRBV11-2,NA,NA,TGTGCCAGCACCGTTGGGGGCGAGACCCAGTACTTC,CASTVGGETQYF
TRBJ1-5,15,TRBV20-1,many,NA,TGCAGTGCTAAGCTTGGATGGGCGGGCAATCAGCCCCAGCATTTT,CSAKLGWAGNQPQHF
TRBJ2-3,15,TRBV20-1,many,NA,TGCAGTGCTAGGGCGGCTAGCCGATACACAGATACGCAGTATTTT,CSARAASRYTDTQYF
TRBJ1-4,11,TRBV2,many,NA,TGTGCCAGCAGTATGCAGGAAAAACTGTTTTTT,CASSMQEKLFF
TRBJ1-1,13,TRBV30,few,NA,TGTGCCTGGAGTGAACAAGTGAACACTGAAGCTTTCTTT,CAWSEQVNTEAFF
TRBJ1-1,14,TRBV12-3/TRBV12-4,many,NA,TGTGCCAGCAGTCTAAGAGGGTTGAGCACTGAAGCTTTCTTT,CASSLRGLSTEAFF
TRBJ2-3,16,TRBV27,many,TRBD1,TGTGCCAGCAGAAACAGGGGAGATTGGGGCACAGATACGCAGTATTTT,CASRNRGDWGTDTQYF
TRBJ1-5,14,TRBV19,NA,NA,TGTGCCAGTACTGTACGAACCCCGGGTACGACCCAGCATTTT,CASTVRTPGTTQHF
TRBJ2-3,18,TRBV12-3/TRBV12-4,many,TRBD2,TGTGCCAGCAGCCCGGGAACTACGGGGGGGTGGAGCACAGATACGCAGTATTTT,CASSPGTTGGWSTDTQYF
TRBJ1-1,11,TRBV6-5,NA,NA,TGTGCCAGCAGTACGACCCTTGAAGCTTTCTTT,CASSTTLEAFF
TRBJ1-6,19,TRBV20-1,NA,TRBD1,TGCAGTGCTAGAGACCCCCGCGGTTTGAGGACAGGGGTGTATTCACCCCTCCACTTT,CSARDPRGLRTGVYSPLHF
TRBJ2-7,15,TRBV6-5,many,NA,TGTGCCAGCAGTCGCGTAGAGGGGATGACCTACGAGCAGTACTTC,CASSRVEGMTYEQYF
TRBJ1-2,13,TRBV3-1,NA,NA,TGTGCCAGCAGCCAAGCTAAGGGAGAGGGCTACACCTTC,CASSQAKGEGYTF
TRBJ2-3,14,TRBV7-9,many,TRBD1,TGTGCCAGCAGTTCATCCAGGGGGCGAGATACGCAGTATTTT,CASSSSRGRDTQYF
TRBJ1-2,15,TRBV20-1,many,NA,TGCAGTGCTAGAGATTTTGGTCTCGGGATATATGGCTACACCTTC,CSARDFGLGIYGYTF
TRBJ2-3,16,TRBV20-1,few,TRBD2,TGCAGTGCTAGGGCCAGGACTAGCCTTGGCACAGATACGCAGTATTTT,CSARARTSLGTDTQYF
TRBJ2-7,19,TRBV20-1,many,TRBD1,TGCAGTGCTCGACCAACCTGGACAGGAAAGAGGGGTGATGGGTACGAGCAGTACTTC,CSARPTWTGKRGDGYEQYF
TRBJ2-6,15,TRBV4-2,few,NA,TGTGCCAGCACGGTTACAGGGACTGGGGCCAACGTCCTGACTTTC,CASTVTGTGANVLTF
TRBJ2-7,13,TRBV5-1,many,NA,TGCGCCAGCAGCTTGGAGAGAACCTACGAGCAGTACTTC,CASSLERTYEQYF
TRBJ1-1,12,TRBV29-1,many,NA,TGCAGCGGATTATTTGTAGGGACTGAAGCTTTCTTT,CSGLFVGTEAFF
TRBJ2-7,13,TRBV19,many,NA,TGTGCCAGTAGTGAAGCCCCCCGGGGGGAGCAGTACTTC,CASSEAPRGEQYF
TRBJ2-3,13,TRBV12-5,many,NA,TGTGCTAGTGTGGGTAGGGCCGGAGATACGCAGTATTTT,CASVGRAGDTQYF
TRBJ2-1,15,TRBV20-1,few,NA,TGCAGTGCTAGAGAAGTCGGGACACCGTCCGGGGAGCAGTTCTTC,CSAREVGTPSGEQFF
TRBJ2-1,17,TRBV7-9,many,TRBD1,TGTGCCAGCAGCTTTAGAACCTCCGGGACAGGGGATCGTGAGCAGTTCTTC,CASSFRTSGTGDREQFF
TRBJ2-7,15,TRBV9,few,NA,TGTGCCAGCAGCCCCCAGCCAGCAACCACCTACGAGCAGTACTTC,CASSPQPATTYEQYF
TRBJ2-1,12,TRBV12-3/TRBV12-4,many,NA,TGTGCCAGCAGTTTCCTAGACAATGAGCAGTTCTTC,CASSFLDNEQFF
TRBJ1-2,14,TRBV14,few,TRBD1,TGTGCCAGCAGCCGAAGGCGACAGGGCGGAGGCTACACCTTC,CASSRRRQGGGYTF
TRBJ1-1,11,TRBV29-1,many,NA,TGCAGCGGGCACCGGGGGACTGAAGCTTTCTTT,CSGHRGTEAFF